One and the same sample provided the 14 T cell receptor beta chains below, sequenced in a study of identical twins. TCRdb re-called the 5' RACE reads through MiXCR, storing one row per CDR3 protein. The data show some 1,700,000 distinct CDR3 sequences, about 32% seen once. What was sequenced was cord blood. The receptors here all came from a newborn girl in good health.

This chain joins TRBV5-1 and TRBJ1-2, with TRBD1 matching over 7 bases. The CDR3 length is 15 residues. Germline lookup yields CDR1 SGHRS and CDR2 YFSETQ. V lost 4 bases, J lost 0 bases, and 6 bases stayed unmatched. This CDR3 reads CASSIGDRANYGYTF. The CDR3, as DNA: TGCGCCAGCAGCATAGGGGACAGAGCTAACTATGGCTACACCTTC.

Points on this clonotype: Relative to the germline gene, one junction end is altered; a read error may explain this. The rearrangement links TRBV10-3 to TRBJ1-5, with D unresolved. This CDR3 region has 12 residues. Germline CDR1 and CDR2: ENHRY and SYGVKD. CDR3 sequence reads: CATSDGPPAQHF. The CDR3 bases are TGTGCCACCAGTGACGGGCCTCCGGCCCAGCATTTT.

This clonotype appeared a few times. The chain employs TRBV6-5 and TRBJ2-3; the D gene could be TRBD1 or TRBD2 (7 bases each). The V and J ends lost 0 bases and 2 bases respectively, with 18 bases between them. The CDR3 sequence is 18 residues long. Looked up from germline, CDR1 is MNHEY and CDR2 is SVGAGI. This CDR3 is CASSYSGGGEPHTDTQYF. The CDR3 bases are TGTGCCAGCAGTTACTCGGGAGGGGGCGAGCCACACACAGATACGCAGTATTTT.

The J gene is TRBJ2-3, the V gene TRBV6-1, with 9 nucleotides matching TRBD1. Unmatched junction bases numbered 19, after V lost 5 bases and J lost 7 bases. Germline lookup yields CDR1 MNHNS and CDR2 SASEGT. The CDR3 is 18 residues long. CDR3 nucleotide sequence: TGTGCCAGCAGTACACCAGGGACAGGGTTTGAGGACAGCTATACGCAGTATTTT. Its protein product is CASSTPGTGFEDSYTQYF.

V gene TRBV28 combines with J gene TRBJ2-2; tentative D call: TRBD1 (5 bases). This CDR3 is built from 15 residues. Germline assignment: CDR1 MDHEN and CDR2 SYDVKM. Trimming cost V 1 base and J 1 base, with 7 bases left between them. The CDR3, as DNA: TGTGCCAGCAGTTTATACCAGGGGAACACCGGGGAGCTGTTTTTT. Amino acid sequence: CASSLYQGNTGELFF.

The chain employs TRBV20-1 and TRBJ1-1; no reliable D call. Germline loops: CDR1 DFQATT, CDR2 SNEGSKA (reference sequence). V lost 2 bases and J 0 bases, leaving 7 bases between the germline ends. The CDR3 totals 13 residues. CDR3 DNA sequence: TGCAGTGCTAGACCGTCATTGAACACTGAAGCTTTCTTT. Translating it yields CSARPSLNTEAFF.

This clonotype was found a few times. V usage is TRBV25-1 and J usage is TRBJ2-7, with D possibly TRBD1 on 6 matching bases. Germline V gene data show CDR1 as MGHDK and CDR2 as SYGVNS. Deletions cut 1 base from V and 4 bases from J, with 8 bases between. The CDR3 has 13 residues. CDR3 nucleotides: TGTGCCAGCAGTGAATCAGACAGGTACGAGCAGTACTTC. Amino acid sequence: CASSESDRYEQYF.

This chain connects TRBV15 to TRBJ2-1; 9 bases line up with TRBD1. V was pared by 0 bases and J by 4 bases, with 10 bases of the junction left unmatched. Germline V lookup: CDR1 LNHNV, CDR2 YYDKDF (reference sequence). The CDR3 runs 18 residues. CDR3 protein: CATSRDRGRDRDYNEQFF. The DNA for the CDR3 is TGTGCCACCAGCAGAGATCGGGGGAGGGACAGGGATTACAATGAGCAGTTCTTC.

This sequence joins TRBV20-1 and TRBJ1-2; 11 bases fit TRBD1. The V and J ends lost 4 bases and 4 bases, in that order; junction bases with no gene match: 5. In germline, CDR1 is DFQATT, CDR2 SNEGSKA (reference sequence). CDR3 length: 14 residues. The CDR3 DNA follows: TGCAGTGCTACCCCAGGACAGGGGGCCTATGGCTACACCTTC. Protein: CSATPGQGAYGYTF.

This clonotype was observed a single time. The chain recombines TRBV7-8 with TRBJ2-3, with TRBD2 matching 11 bases. The CDR3 sequence is 18 residues long. The germline V gene encodes CDR1 SGHVS and CDR2 FQNEAQ. The trim removed 5 bases at V and 2 bases at J, leaving 12 bases unmatched. CDR3 DNA sequence: TGTGCCAGCAGCATGGCCGGGACTAGCGGAGACCTCACAGATACGCAGTATTTT. It yields the protein CASSMAGTSGDLTDTQYF.

V usage is TRBV28 and J usage is TRBJ1-2, with 10 bases fitting TRBD1. The length of the CDR3 is 14 residues. Trimming at V came to 6 bases and at J to 6 bases, leaving 7 bases not matched to a gene. Germline lookup yields CDR1 MDHEN and CDR2 SYDVKM. The CDR3 DNA follows: TGTGCCAGCAGGGCCCCTGACAGGGGGCATGGCTACACCTTC. Translating it yields CASRAPDRGHGYTF.

This clonotype was observed a handful of times. The V and J genes are TRBV10-3 and TRBJ1-5; unclear D gene. CDR1 and CDR2 (germline): ENHRY, SYGVKD. This CDR3 region has 13 residues. V was pared by 3 bases and J by 5 bases, with 8 bases between. This chain's CDR3 is CAISDRWDQPQHF. CDR3 coding DNA: TGTGCCATCAGTGACAGGTGGGATCAGCCCCAGCATTTT.

This clonotype was counted only a few times. This chain connects TRBV16 to TRBJ2-1; D is uncertain. Per the germline V gene, CDR1 is KGHSY and CDR2 is FQNENV. The V end lost 2 bases, the J end lost 8 bases, and 4 bases lay between the germline ends. This CDR3 is 11 amino acids long. The CDR3 bases are TGTGCCAGCAGCCAAACGTATGAGCAGTTCTTC. Translated: CASSQTYEQFF.

This clonotype was observed a few times. The rearrangement joins TRBV9 to TRBJ2-1; the D gene is possibly TRBD2 (6 bases). Trimming left V 6 bases short and J 9 bases short, with 22 bases between. The CDR3 extends over 15 amino acids. Germline CDR1 is SGDLS and CDR2 is YYNGEE. DNA for the CDR3: TGTGCCAGCACCAAGCTCCGGGACTCCATATTTGAGCAGTTCTTC. Translated, it gives CASTKLRDSIFEQFF.